This T cell receptor beta chain derives from a study of blood T cell repertoires in COVID-19 (dated by TCRdb to 2020 to 2022). Describing the broader study: Samples from collaborators originated in the United States, Italy and Spain and spanned both the acute and convalescent phases of COVID-19. The prospective study material was composed of cDNA or gDNA derived from T cells, B-cell-depleted T cells, or PBMCs. Deeply sampled blood TCRbeta repertoires from subjects exposed to, actively infected with, or recovered from COVID-19 were included in the dataset. A freely available public database, intended as a resource for researchers studying the immune response to SARS-CoV-2, is where the repertoires were released. Samples came from the ongoing ImmuneRACE study (first 160 participants) plus 1,254 subjects from 6 global collaborators. The sample metadata nearly always contained a de-identified subject ID, COVID-19 status, age in years and sex. HLA class I and class II types, where available, came from metadata supplied by the sample provider rather than from assay-based typing. The investigation overall reported the following: How much clinical and demographic metadata was included differed by source and by participant, and the metadata was provided uncurated.

The collaborating institutions used their own protocols to collect whole blood in K2EDTA tubes. For TCRbeta analysis, collaborators shipped samples in one of three forms: frozen whole blood, isolated PBMCs, or DNA extracted from either of those sample types. On this clone itself: The clone's antigen remains unknown. No per-base quality is available; no much larger clone lies one base away.

TCRbeta CDR3 regions were amplified from genomic DNA using the immunoSEQ Assay, a bias-controlled multiplex PCR. The authors' analysis ran thus. The number of nucleated cells in each sample was estimated by amplification of reference gene primers within the assay. To quantify the absolute abundance of each unique TCRbeta CDR3 rearrangement, sequence reads were collapsed and filtered. For each sample, productive Simpson clonality was calculated by taking the square root of Simpson's diversity index across productive rearrangements. Held by TCRdb, this immuneACCESS table contains in-frame sequences only and omits some clones. Under half of the omission traces to an unresolved V gene where checked; the cause of the rest is unknown. V, J and clone size were drawn from that table, and D and trimming were deduced from the DNA. This sample lists around 130,000 clones; roughly 79% were detected once. The leading ten clones occupy 10% to 12% of the sample.

V is shortened by 2 bases, J by 5 bases, and the region joining them spans 14 bases. CDR1 and CDR2 are drawn from the germline V gene: SGHDT, YYEEEE. The CDR3 holds 14 amino acids from the cysteine to the phenylalanine. The entry retains the CDR3 DNA only, 42 bases that are in frame from base 1. Sequencing was done on a sample of peripheral blood. The receptor chain draws on TRBV5-6 and TRBJ2-7; TRBD1 is perhaps the D gene, given 5 matching bases. This sequence was found in a human donor in a cohort sampled during active COVID-19. In nucleotide form, the sequence is TGTGCCAGCAGCTTAAAAGGGGCACTGAACGAGCAGTACTTC. This codes for CASSLKGALNEQYF.